Presented here are 26 T cell receptor beta chains from one specimen sequenced in a study of T cells in Graves' hyperthyroidism and ophthalmopathy (dated by TCRdb to between 2018 and 2020). The library came from multiplex PCR. Sequencing took place on an Illumina HiSeq 2000. Amplification of TCR beta CDR3 regions was carried out from RNA transcripts. The TCR CDR3 was subjected to a first round of RT-PCR using the HTBI primer set and the Qiagen OneStep RT-PCR kit. In-frame beta chains were kept once TCRdb had trimmed the public reads at Q25 with fastp and called clones with MiXCR. Records with the same CDR3 protein are collapsed into one entry carrying the most frequent genes and DNA. The sample table contains more than 55,000 distinct CDR3 sequences; only one count was recorded for approximately 57% of them. Jointly, the top ten make up approximately 3.4% of the sample. Sequencing input: blood. The source is a woman aged 60-75 years with Graves' ophthalmopathy.

Many counts were recorded for this clonotype. The V gene is TRBV6-1, the J gene TRBJ1-5; the match to TRBD1 covers 7 bases. The V gene's germline CDR1 is MNHNS and CDR2 SASEGT. Germline trimming cut 2 bases from V and 9 bases from J; bases unmatched to any gene: 4. This CDR3 has 13 amino acids. CDR3 region: CASSERNRGPQHF. The CDR3 nucleotides are TGTGCCAGCAGTGAACGGAACAGGGGGCCCCAGCATTTT.

The sample holds many counts of this clonotype. The rearrangement links TRBV3-1 to TRBJ2-3, with 7 bases that match TRBD2. The ends lost 0 bases at V and 3 bases at J; junction bases unmatched: 9. Germline V gene data show CDR1 as LGHDT and CDR2 as YNNKEL (reference sequence). This CDR3 has 17 residues. The CDR3 DNA is TGTGCCAGCAGCCAAGATAAGTGGGGGGGATGGACAGATACGCAGTATTTT. It codes for CASSQDKWGGWTDTQYF.

At least ten counts were recorded for this clonotype. The final CDR3 position lacks the conserved phenylalanine or tryptophan, pointing to a likely read error. Because the CDR3's place on the DNA is in doubt, the DNA is left out and the CDR3 is given as listed by TCRdb. The chain has TRBV27 and TRBJ1-4; the table's TRBD1 call for D was not verified on the DNA. The germline V gene encodes CDR1 MNHEY and CDR2 SMNVEV (reference sequence). Counting both end residues, the CDR3 totals 12 amino acids. The CDR3 is CASSSLGQIGSV.

This chain uses TRBV10-3 with TRBJ1-5; TRBD1 is a possible D gene (6 bases). Trimming took 2 bases from V and 11 from J, leaving 16 bases between them. Germline V gives CDR1 ENHRY, CDR2 SYGVKD. This CDR3 is built from 14 residues. The CDR3 nucleotides read TGTGCCATCAGTGAGGTAGCAGGGGTGGAGACCCAGCATTTT. This gives the protein CAISEVAGVETQHF.

With regard to this clonotype: One end of the junction does not line up with germline, which may come from a read error. The gene calls are TRBV7-6 and TRBJ2-3; 7 nucleotides agree with TRBD2. The CDR3 consists of 14 residues. Germline CDR1 reads SGHVS; CDR2 reads FNYEAQ. Here the CDR3 reads CASSFPTSRDTQYF. The CDR3 nucleotides read TGTGCCAGCAGCTTCCCGACTAGCAGAGATACGCAGTATTTT.

The V and J genes are TRBV12-3 or TRBV12-4 and TRBJ2-5; no definite D call. This CDR3 has 12 residues. The V gene lost 5 bases and the J gene lost 1 base, with 5 bases spanning the gap. In nucleotides, the CDR3 is TGTGCCAGCAGTCGTTTCCAAGAGACCCAGTACTTC. Translation: CASSRFQETQYF.

This chain connects TRBV7-9 to TRBJ2-2; D may be TRBD1 or TRBD2 (5 bases each). Germline CDR1 SEHNR, CDR2 FQNEAQ (reference sequence). The CDR3 is 19 residues long. V lost 4 bases and J 6 bases, leaving 27 bases between the germline ends. The CDR3 sequence: CASSSVDLSGANVAGELFF. CDR3 DNA: TGTGCCAGCAGCTCCGTGGACTTATCTGGGGCCAACGTCGCCGGGGAGCTGTTTTTT.

This rearrangement joins TRBV19 to TRBJ1-2; tentative D call: TRBD1 (6 bases). Looked up from germline, CDR1 is LNHDA and CDR2 is SQIVND (reference sequence). Trimming left V 2 bases short and J 7 bases short, with 14 bases between. CDR3 length equals 14 residues. CDR3 coding DNA: TGTGCCAGTAGTATAACGGGGGCAAACGCTGGCTACACCTTC. Its protein product is CASSITGANAGYTF.

The V gene is TRBV24-1, the J gene TRBJ2-2; 9 nucleotides align to TRBD2. V was clipped by 10 bases and J by 6 bases; unmatched bases: 8. The CDR3 loop spans 14 amino acids. CDR1 is KGHDR, CDR2 SFDVKD, per germline. The CDR3: CATRSGSAPGELFF. The CDR3 nucleotides read TGTGCCACACGTAGCGGGAGTGCCCCCGGGGAGCTGTTTTTT.

The chain recombines TRBV2 with TRBJ1-5; no clear D gene. This CDR3 region has 13 residues. CDR1 and CDR2 (germline): SNHLY, FYNNEI. V was pared by 6 bases and J by 6 bases, with 12 bases between. Here the CDR3 reads CASRTNRVQPQHF. The CDR3 DNA reads as TGTGCCAGCAGGACAAACCGGGTTCAGCCCCAGCATTTT.

This clonotype was found many times. This chain connects TRBV18 to TRBJ1-5, with unresolved D. Germline V gives CDR1 KGHSH, CDR2 LQKENI. The V end was cut by 2 bases, the J end by 11 bases, with 10 bases between. The CDR3 length is 12 residues. The CDR3 DNA reads TGTGCCAGCTCACCAGGGTCCGAATCCCAGCATTTT. Encoded protein: CASSPGSESQHF.

The genes are TRBV19 and TRBJ2-5; the match to TRBD2 covers 7 bases. Trimming cost V 1 base and J 2 bases; bases outside gene matches: 4. This CDR3 has 15 amino acids. CDR1 LNHDA and CDR2 SQIVND come from the germline V gene (reference sequence). The CDR3 DNA reads as TGTGCCAGTAGTATAGCGGGAGGAGGACAAGAGACCCAGTACTTC. As protein: CASSIAGGGQETQYF. Full variable domain (outside the CDR3, taken from reference TRBV19 and TRBJ2-5): DGGITQSPKYLFRKEGQNVTLSCEQNLNHDAMYWYRQDPGQGLRLIYYSQIVNDFQKGDIAEGYSVSREKKESFPLTVTSAQKNPTAFYLCASSIAGGGQETQYFGPGTRLLVL.

This clonotype was detected ten times or more. One junction end does not reproduce the germline sequence, and a read error may be involved. The rearrangement joins TRBV7-8 to TRBJ2-7; D is possibly TRBD1 or TRBD2 (5 bases each). Germline CDR1 reads SGHVS; CDR2 reads FQNEAQ. The CDR3 extends over 14 amino acids. The CDR3 coding sequence is TGTGCAAGCAGGTACACCGGGGCGTCTCTCGAGCAGTACTTC. Its translation is CASRYTGASLEQYF.

This clonotype was counted at least ten times. The V call is TRBV9, the J call TRBJ1-2; D gene ambiguous. The CDR3 extends over 14 amino acids. The V end was cut by 0 bases, the J end by 2 bases, with 8 bases between. The germline V gene encodes CDR1 SGDLS and CDR2 YYNGEE. CDR3 protein: CASSVGPTNYGYTF. The CDR3 DNA sequence: TGTGCCAGCAGCGTAGGTCCGACGAACTATGGCTACACCTTC. The full variable domain, completed using reference TRBV9 and TRBJ1-2, is DSGVTQTPKHLITATGQRVTLRCSPRSGDLSVYWYQQSLDQGLQFLIQYYNGEERAKGNILERFSAQQFPDLHSELNLSSLELGDSALYFCASSVGPTNYGYTFGSGTRLTVV.

This rearrangement joins TRBV19 to TRBJ2-1; maybe TRBD1 (5 bases). Trimming stripped 3 bases from V and 0 bases from J, with 12 bases between. The CDR3 runs to 16 residues. Germline-derived CDR1 and CDR2 are LNHDA and SQIVND (reference sequence). The DNA for the CDR3 is TGTGCCAGTAGTATGGGGCTAGATATCTCCTACAATGAGCAGTTCTTC. Amino acid sequence: CASSMGLDISYNEQFF. Full variable domain (outside the CDR3, taken from reference TRBV19 and TRBJ2-1): DGGITQSPKYLFRKEGQNVTLSCEQNLNHDAMYWYRQDPGQGLRLIYYSQIVNDFQKGDIAEGYSVSREKKESFPLTVTSAQKNPTAFYLCASSMGLDISYNEQFFGPGTRLTVL.

This clonotype was seen at least ten times. The CDR3 bases are TGTGCCAGCACCCTGGGAGGTGGATACTCCTACAATGAGCAGTTCTTC. Protein: CASTLGGGYSYNEQFF. This chain links TRBV12-3 or TRBV12-4 with TRBJ2-1; TRBD2 might be the D (6 bases). This CDR3 contains 16 residues. Trimming pared 7 bases from V and 0 bases from J, leaving 16 bases between.

Concerning this clonotype: Relative to the germline gene, one junction end is altered; a read error may explain this. The chain employs TRBV20-1 and TRBJ2-4, with D unresolved. There are 15 residues in the CDR3. The germline V gene has CDR1 DFQATT and CDR2 SNEGSKA (reference sequence). CDR3 DNA sequence: TGCGGTGCAGCACCCGGTGAATCGGCCAAAAACATTCAGTACTTC. This sequence encodes CGAAPGESAKNIQYF.

At least ten counts were recorded for this clonotype. The chain links TRBV5-8 to TRBJ2-3; 10 bases map to TRBD2. The CDR3 spans 15 residues. V shed 4 bases, J shed 7 bases, and the junction held 9 bases outside the gene matches. Germline V gives CDR1 SGHTS, CDR2 YDEGEE. Here the CDR3 reads CASSGLAGVGNTQYF. As DNA, the CDR3 is TGTGCCAGCAGCGGCCTAGCGGGAGTTGGAAATACGCAGTATTTT.

This clonotype has only one observation. The chain carries TRBV20-1 and TRBJ2-5; 7 bases fit TRBD1. Germline assignment: CDR1 DFQATT and CDR2 SNEGSKA (reference sequence). Unmatched junction bases numbered 2, after V lost 6 bases and J lost 1 base. This CDR3 contains 12 residues. The CDR3 DNA reads as TGCAGTGCGGGGGACAGCCAAGAGACCCAGTACTTC. Encoded protein: CSAGDSQETQYF.

The chain links TRBV19 to TRBJ2-2; 11 bases align to TRBD1. There are 15 residues in the CDR3. V lost 5 bases and J lost 7; bases outside the gene matches: 6. Looked up from germline, CDR1 is LNHDA and CDR2 is SQIVND (reference sequence). The DNA of the CDR3 is TGTGCCAGTAGTTTAGGACAGGGGGCGCACGGGGAGCTGTTTTTT. Residues: CASSLGQGAHGELFF.

This clonotype was picked up many times. This sequence joins TRBV20-1 and TRBJ1-6; 9 bases are a match to TRBD1. The CDR3 extends over 17 amino acids. Looked up from germline, CDR1 is DFQATT and CDR2 is SNEGSKA (reference sequence). J lost 7 bases, V lost 0 bases, and 10 bases had no gene match. DNA for the CDR3: TGCAGTGCTAGAGACGACAGGGGGATTTTAGGGAATTCACCCCTCCACTTT. This sequence encodes CSARDDRGILGNSPLHF.

At least ten counts were recorded for this clonotype. The chain carries TRBV12-3 or TRBV12-4 and TRBJ1-1; D is uncertain. The V end was cut by 2 bases, the J end by 3 bases, with 13 bases between. The CDR3 extends over 15 amino acids. The CDR3, as DNA: TGTGCCAGCAGTTTAAGGGCTGTGAGGGACACTGAAGCTTTCTTT. Translating it yields CASSLRAVRDTEAFF.

About this clonotype itself: The CDR3 carries no conserved terminal phenylalanine or tryptophan, so it likely arises from a read error. Because the CDR3's place on the DNA is in doubt, the DNA is left out and the CDR3 is given as listed by TCRdb. The rearrangement uses TRBV7-2 and TRBJ2-1. The CDR3 numbers 9 amino acids, ends counted. Germline V lookup: CDR1 SGHTA, CDR2 FQGNSA. CDR3 in amino acids: CASSQAILQ.

This clonotype was seen many times. The CDR3 is CSARDLGGGSGNTIYF. CDR3 DNA sequence: TGCAGTGCTAGAGATTTGGGGGGGGGTTCTGGAAACACCATATATTTT. The J gene is TRBJ1-3, the V gene TRBV20-1, with a possible D match to TRBD1 (5 bases). The CDR3 loop spans 16 amino acids. Germline-derived CDR1 and CDR2 are DFQATT and SNEGSKA (reference sequence). V shed 0 bases and J shed 1 base, with 13 bases lying between them.

In its sample, this clonotype was seen once. J is TRBJ2-2 and V is TRBV12-3 or TRBV12-4; 8 bases agree with TRBD2. This CDR3 has 16 residues. Trimming at V came to 5 bases and at J to 3 bases, leaving 8 bases not matched to a gene. The chain's CDR3 is CASSTAGGAYTGELFF. The DNA of the CDR3 is TGTGCCAGCAGTACCGCCGGGGGGGCGTACACCGGGGAGCTGTTTTTT.

This clonotype was counted many times. The rearrangement links TRBV7-2 to TRBJ2-7; D gene uncertain. Germline V CDR1 and CDR2: SGHTA, FQGNSA. The CDR3 has 14 residues. V was trimmed by 2 bases and J by 2 bases, leaving 10 bases between them. CDR3 DNA sequence: TGTGCCAGCAGCTTAAGCTCAGGCGCCTACGAGCAGTACTTC. Translating it yields CASSLSSGAYEQYF.